This T cell receptor (beta chain) was sequenced during a study of tumor-infiltrating lymphocytes in oesophageal squamous cell carcinoma. From the PCR reads, TCRdb called clonotypes with MiXCR, one entry per CDR3 protein. The profile shows about 21,000 distinct CDR3 sequences, about 35% of them singletons. Germline assignment: CDR1 MNHEY and CDR2 SMNVEV (reference sequence). The CDR3 totals 19 residues. At least ten counts were recorded for this clonotype. The junction does not match germline at one end; this may be a read error. This sequence originates from a male donor with esophageal squamous cell carcinoma. The sample was esophageal tumor tissue. The chain combines TRBV27 with TRBJ1-6; no clear D. CDR3 in amino acids: CASSPLLRAAAPYNSPLHF. The CDR3, as DNA: TGTGCCAGCAGTCCGCTTTTGAGGGCGGCAGCCCCCTATAATTCACCCCTCCACTTC.